A single sample gave rise to the 11 T cell receptor beta chains below, sequenced in a study of T cell responses to AZD1222 COVID-19 vaccine. TCRdb keeps only in-frame clones here, not all; method: immunoSEQ multiplex PCR. The sample lists tens of thousands of clones, around nine tenths occurring once. The source material was peripheral blood, sampled 28 days after the second AZD1222 dose. All receptors come from an adult who received the AZD1222 COVID-19 vaccine.

This chain's CDR3 is CASSDPSTDTQYF. DNA of the CDR3: TGTGCCAGCAGCGACCCGAGCACAGATACGCAGTATTTT. The chain combines TRBV7-8 with TRBJ2-3; the D is unclear. The germline CDR1 and CDR2 sequences are SGHVS and FQNEAQ. The CDR3 is 13 amino acids. The V gene lost 5 bases and the J gene lost 0 bases, with 6 bases spanning the gap.

J is TRBJ1-2 and V is TRBV7-2; TRBD1 might be the D (5 bases). V shed 0 bases and J shed 6 bases, with 5 bases lying between them. From germline, CDR1 is SGHTA and CDR2 FQGNSA. There are 12 residues in the CDR3. CDR3 in amino acids: CASSLAGDGYTF. The CDR3 DNA reads TGTGCCAGCAGCTTAGCAGGGGATGGCTACACCTTC.

This sequence joins TRBV27 and TRBJ1-2, with D perhaps matching TRBD1 (5 bases). Germline CDR1 MNHEY, CDR2 SMNVEV (reference sequence). The V end was cut by 6 bases, the J end by 2 bases, with 13 bases between. The CDR3 loop spans 14 amino acids. CDR3: CASSTRGENYGYTF. The CDR3 nucleotides are TGTGCCAGCAGCACCCGAGGGGAAAACTATGGCTACACCTTC.

This CDR3 reads CASSRGQAAENYGYTF. Here the CDR3 DNA reads TGTGCCAGCAGCCGGGGACAGGCGGCTGAGAACTATGGCTACACCTTC. The chain carries TRBV9 and TRBJ1-2, with 8 bases lining up with TRBD1. The germline V gene has CDR1 SGDLS and CDR2 YYNGEE. V was clipped by 4 bases and J by 2 bases; unmatched bases: 10. CDR3 length: 16 residues.

The V gene is TRBV9, the J gene TRBJ2-7, with TRBD1 matching over 9 bases. V was clipped by 0 bases and J by 7 bases; unmatched bases: 8. The CDR3 contains 15 residues. CDR1 SGDLS and CDR2 YYNGEE come from the germline V gene. CDR3 sequence reads: CASSVATGQGQEQYF. The CDR3 DNA sequence: TGTGCCAGCAGCGTAGCTACGGGACAGGGACAAGAGCAGTACTTC.

V and J are TRBV5-1 and TRBJ2-7; possible D gene TRBD2, 8 bases. Between the trimmed V and J ends, which lost 0 bases and 0 bases, there was a span of 19 bases. The CDR3 runs 18 residues. CDR1 is SGHRS and CDR2 is YFSETQ in the germline V gene. CDR3 amino acids: CASSLAGRGPSSSYEQYF. For the CDR3, the DNA is TGCGCCAGCAGCTTGGCCGGGAGGGGGCCATCCAGCTCCTACGAGCAGTACTTC. The full variable domain, completed using reference TRBV5-1 and TRBJ2-7, is KAGVTQTPRYLIKTRGQQVTLSCSPISGHRSVSWYQQTPGQGLQFLFEYFSETQRNKGNFPGRFSGRQFSNSRSEMNVSTLELGDSALYLCASSLAGRGPSSSYEQYFGPGTRLTVT.

The chain links TRBV5-1 to TRBJ1-1; D is unresolved. Germline loops: CDR1 SGHRS, CDR2 YFSETQ. V was clipped by 4 bases and J by 4 bases, with 8 bases between them. This CDR3 region has 12 residues. CDR3 DNA: TGCGCCAGCAGCGACGGGAGCACTGAAGCTTTCTTT. Translated: CASSDGSTEAFF.

The chain combines TRBV5-4 with TRBJ1-4, with 7 bases that match TRBD1. Germline values: CDR1 SGHNT, CDR2 YYREEE (reference sequence). J lost 2 bases, V lost 0 bases, and 1 base had no gene match. The CDR3 is made up of 15 amino acids. The CDR3 region is CASSLGGGTNEKLFF. CDR3 bases: TGTGCCAGCAGCTTGGGAGGGGGCACTAATGAAAAACTGTTTTTT.

The V call is TRBV30, the J call TRBJ1-1, with D possibly TRBD1 on 6 matching bases. V was clipped by 2 bases and J by 5 bases, with 9 bases between them. The CDR3 extends over 12 amino acids. CDR1 is GTSNPN, CDR2 SVGIG, per germline (reference sequence). DNA for the CDR3: TGTGCCTGGAGTAGGGGGGAGACTGAAGCTTTCTTT. The encoded protein is CAWSRGETEAFF.

The rearrangement links TRBV2 to TRBJ2-5; D gene uncertain. This CDR3 spans 14 amino acids. With 7 bases removed from V and 5 bases from J, the gap between germline ends came to 17 bases. Per the germline V gene, CDR1 is SNHLY and CDR2 is FYNNEI. The CDR3: CASTRRGSRETQYF. The CDR3 coding sequence is TGTGCCAGCACCCGGAGAGGATCCAGGGAGACCCAGTACTTC.

The chain carries TRBV3-1 (or the pseudogene TRBV3-2) and TRBJ1-6; D not resolved. V was cut by 1 base and J by 9 bases, with 7 bases left in between. The length of the CDR3 is 13 residues. In germline, CDR1 is LGHDT, CDR2 YNNKEL (reference sequence). Here the CDR3 DNA reads TGTGCCAGCAGCCAAGTTCGGTCTTCACCCCTCCACTTT. It encodes CASSQVRSSPLHF.